The TCR beta chain under discussion was sequenced for a study of control samples from healthy donors and cancer patients. Clones were sequenced by immunoSEQ multiplex PCR, and TCRdb holds only the in-frame ones, with some missing. This sample yields about 110,000 clones, of which roughly 91% are seen a single time; roughly 15% belongs to the top ten. Germline V gives CDR1 SNHLY, CDR2 FYNNEI. V was pared by 11 bases and J by 9 bases, with 9 bases of the junction left unmatched. The CDR3 runs to 12 residues. This clone has only a few counts. The sample was blood. The chain combines TRBV2 with TRBJ2-1, with TRBD2 matching 8 bases. The receptor was derived from a woman between 45 and 60 years old in good health. The CDR3 DNA follows: TGTGCCCTCGCGGGGGGCTCGGTTGAGCAGTTCTTC. It specifies CALAGGSVEQFF.